This entry is about one T cell receptor beta chain. Its cognate antigen is unknown. The record originates from a study of T cell repertoires in cytomegalovirus infection. Study-level information: Shared public TCR beta signatures pointed to both CMV infection and a matching HLA type.

There are 15 residues in the CDR3. With V trimmed by 2 bases and J by 4 bases, 4 bases remained unmatched. The germline gives CDR1 SEHNR, CDR2 FQNEAQ (reference sequence). One entry per CDR3 protein, called by TCRdb with MiXCR from the reads. The data show approximately 340,000 distinct CDR3 sequences, about 27% seen once. This material consisted of cultured PBMCs, taken from culture after CMV antigen stimulation. This sequence joins TRBV7-9 and TRBJ1-2; 10 bases align to TRBD1. This receptor was obtained from a human donor in good health (CMV status not recorded). Some clones in this sample may be carry-over from other donors' samples. For the CDR3, the DNA is TGTGCCAGCAGCTTACTGGACAGGGGGACCTATGGCTACACCTTC. It yields the protein CASSLLDRGTYGYTF.